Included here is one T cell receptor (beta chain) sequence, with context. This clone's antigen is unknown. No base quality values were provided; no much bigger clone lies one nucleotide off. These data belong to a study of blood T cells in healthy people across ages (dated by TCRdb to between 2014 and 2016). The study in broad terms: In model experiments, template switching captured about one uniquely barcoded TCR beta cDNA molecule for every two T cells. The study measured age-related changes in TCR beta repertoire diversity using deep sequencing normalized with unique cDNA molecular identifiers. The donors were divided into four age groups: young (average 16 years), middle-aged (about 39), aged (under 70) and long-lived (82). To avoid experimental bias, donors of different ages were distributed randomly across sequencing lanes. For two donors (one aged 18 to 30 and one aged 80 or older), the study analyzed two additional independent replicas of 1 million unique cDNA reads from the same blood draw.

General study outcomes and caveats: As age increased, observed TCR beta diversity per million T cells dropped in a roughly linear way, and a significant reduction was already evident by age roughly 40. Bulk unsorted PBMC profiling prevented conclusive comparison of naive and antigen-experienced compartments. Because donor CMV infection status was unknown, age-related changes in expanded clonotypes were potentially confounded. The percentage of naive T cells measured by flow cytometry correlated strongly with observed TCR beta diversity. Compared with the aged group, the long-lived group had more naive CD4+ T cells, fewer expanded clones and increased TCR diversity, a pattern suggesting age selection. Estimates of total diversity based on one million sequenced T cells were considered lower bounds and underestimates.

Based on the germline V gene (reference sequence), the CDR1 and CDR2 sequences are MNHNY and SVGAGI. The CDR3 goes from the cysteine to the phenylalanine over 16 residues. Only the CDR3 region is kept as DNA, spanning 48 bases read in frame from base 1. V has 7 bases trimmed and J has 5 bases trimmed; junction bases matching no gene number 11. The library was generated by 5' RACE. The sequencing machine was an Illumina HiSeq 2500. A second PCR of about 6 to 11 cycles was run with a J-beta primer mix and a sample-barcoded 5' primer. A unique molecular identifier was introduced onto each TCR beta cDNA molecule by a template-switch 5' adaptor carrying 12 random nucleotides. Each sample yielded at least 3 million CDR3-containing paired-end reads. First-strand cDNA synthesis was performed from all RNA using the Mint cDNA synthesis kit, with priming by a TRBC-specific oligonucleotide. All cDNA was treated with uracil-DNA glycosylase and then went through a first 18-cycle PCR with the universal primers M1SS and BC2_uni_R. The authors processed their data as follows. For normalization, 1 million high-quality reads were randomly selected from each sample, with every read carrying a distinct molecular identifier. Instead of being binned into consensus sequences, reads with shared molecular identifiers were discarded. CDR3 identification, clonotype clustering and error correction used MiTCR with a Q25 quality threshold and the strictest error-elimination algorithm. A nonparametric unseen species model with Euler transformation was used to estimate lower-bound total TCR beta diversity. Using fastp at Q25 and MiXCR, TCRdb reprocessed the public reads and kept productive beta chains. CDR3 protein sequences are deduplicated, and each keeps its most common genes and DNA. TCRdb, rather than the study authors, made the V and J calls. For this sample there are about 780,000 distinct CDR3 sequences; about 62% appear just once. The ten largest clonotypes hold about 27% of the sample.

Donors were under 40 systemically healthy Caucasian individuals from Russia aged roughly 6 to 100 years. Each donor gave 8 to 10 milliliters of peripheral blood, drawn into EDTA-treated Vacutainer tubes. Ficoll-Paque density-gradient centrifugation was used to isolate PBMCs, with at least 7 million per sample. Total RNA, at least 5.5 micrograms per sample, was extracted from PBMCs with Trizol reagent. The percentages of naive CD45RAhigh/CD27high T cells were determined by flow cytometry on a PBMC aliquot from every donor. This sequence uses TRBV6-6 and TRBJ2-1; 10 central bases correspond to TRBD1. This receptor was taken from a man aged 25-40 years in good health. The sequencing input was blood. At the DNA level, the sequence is TGTGCCAGCAATCCCGGGACAGGGGACAACAACAATGAGCAGTTCTTC. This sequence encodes CASNPGTGDNNNEQFF.